The entry below gives a single TCR beta chain sequence along with its context. The source of the sample is a study of T cells after yellow fever vaccination. The germline V gene has CDR1 MGHRA and CDR2 YSYEKL. Trimming took off 4 bases at V and 6 bases at J, with 16 bases between the two ends. This CDR3 region has 14 residues. TCRdb itself ran the 5' RACE reads through MiXCR, one entry per CDR3 protein. Among 120,000 or so distinct CDR3 sequences listed, nearly 15% were seen once. This receptor was identified in a man younger than 35 who received the YFV17D yellow fever vaccine. Sequencing was performed on CD8+ T cells sorted from PBMCs, taken 5 days after the yellow fever booster vaccination. The genes are TRBV4-1 and TRBJ2-7; either TRBD1 or TRBD2 may fit D (6 bases each). CDR3 nucleotide sequence: TGCGCCAGCAGCCGAGCGTGGGGGGCCAGCGAGCAGTACGTC. Protein sequence: CASSRAWGASEQYV.